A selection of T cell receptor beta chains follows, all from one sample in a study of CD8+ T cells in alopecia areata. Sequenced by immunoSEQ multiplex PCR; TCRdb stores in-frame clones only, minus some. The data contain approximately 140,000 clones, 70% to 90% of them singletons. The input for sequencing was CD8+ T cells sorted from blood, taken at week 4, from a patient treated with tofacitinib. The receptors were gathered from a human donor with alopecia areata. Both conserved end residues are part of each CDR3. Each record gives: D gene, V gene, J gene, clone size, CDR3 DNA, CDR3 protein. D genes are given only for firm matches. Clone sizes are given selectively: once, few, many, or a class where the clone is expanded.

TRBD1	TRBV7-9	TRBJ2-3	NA	TGTGCCAGCAGCTCTGACAGGGAGGATACGCAGTATTTT	CASSSDREDTQYF
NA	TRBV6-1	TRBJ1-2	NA	TGTGCCAGCAGTTCTGGACAGCCCGGCTACACCTTC	CASSSGQPGYTF
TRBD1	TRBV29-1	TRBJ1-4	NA	TGCAGCGTTCGGGCCTGGGACAGGGCGAATGAAAAACTGTTTTTT	CSVRAWDRANEKLFF
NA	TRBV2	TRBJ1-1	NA	TGTGCCAGCAGGGGGTCTTCCCAAGCTTTCTTT	CASRGSSQAFF
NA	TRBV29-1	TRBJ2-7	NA	TGCAGCGTTCCGAGGGGGGATTCTTACGAGCAGTACTTC	CSVPRGDSYEQYF
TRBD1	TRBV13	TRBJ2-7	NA	TGTGCCAGCAGCTTCAACAGGGGTGGCGAGCAGTACTTC	CASSFNRGGEQYF
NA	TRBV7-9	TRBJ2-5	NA	TGTGCCAGCAGCGGGGCTCAAGAGACCCAGTACTTC	CASSGAQETQYF
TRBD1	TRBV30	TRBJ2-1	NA	TGTGCCTGGAGTGTACTGGACAGGGATGAGCAGTTCTTC	CAWSVLDRDEQFF
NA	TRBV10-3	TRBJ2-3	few	TGTGCCATCAGTGAGCCCTGGGCAGGGGTGGAAGATACGCAGTATTTT	CAISEPWAGVEDTQYF
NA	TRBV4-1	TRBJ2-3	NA	TGCGCCAGCAGTCAAGGTGGAGATACGCAGTATTTT	CASSQGGDTQYF
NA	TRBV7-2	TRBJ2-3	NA	TGTGCCAGCAGCTTACAACCCTTATGGGCAGATACGCAGTATTTT	CASSLQPLWADTQYF
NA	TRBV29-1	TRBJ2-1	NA	TGCAGCGTTACGGGGCGCGGGAATGAGCAGTTCTTC	CSVTGRGNEQFF
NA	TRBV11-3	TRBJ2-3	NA	TGTGCCAGCAGCTCCGCCAGCACAGATACGCAGTATTTT	CASSSASTDTQYF
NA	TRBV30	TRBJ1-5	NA	TGTGCCTGGACCCCCGACGGGGGAGGCAATCAGCCCCAGCATTTT	CAWTPDGGGNQPQHF
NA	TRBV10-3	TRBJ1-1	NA	TGTGCCATCAGTGGAGGGGGAAACACTGAAGCTTTCTTT	CAISGGGNTEAFF
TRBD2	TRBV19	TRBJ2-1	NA	TGTGCCAGTAGAGGACTAGCGGGAACATCATACAATGAGCAGTTCTTC	CASRGLAGTSYNEQFF
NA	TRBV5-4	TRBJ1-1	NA	TGTGCCAGCAGCTCGAACACTGAAGCTTTCTTT	CASSSNTEAFF
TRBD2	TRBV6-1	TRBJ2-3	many	TGTGCCAGCAGTGGACTAGCGGGGGGGCCAGATACGCAGTATTTT	CASSGLAGGPDTQYF
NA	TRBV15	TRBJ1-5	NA	TGTGCCACCAGCAGAGATAGAGGGGCCAATCAGCCCCAGCATTTT	CATSRDRGANQPQHF
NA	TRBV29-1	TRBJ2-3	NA	TGCAGCGCCCTCTCTAACACAGATACGCAGTATTTT	CSALSNTDTQYF
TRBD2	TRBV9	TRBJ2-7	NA	TGTGCCAGCAGCGTAGGGTCTAGCGGGAGAGTTTTATCCTACGAGCAGTACTTC	CASSVGSSGRVLSYEQYF
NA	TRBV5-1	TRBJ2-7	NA	TGCGCCAGCAGCTCGGGGTCCGGGAACGAGCAGTACTTC	CASSSGSGNEQYF
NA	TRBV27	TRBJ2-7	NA	TGTGCCAGCAGTTTAAGGGGACTTAACGTCTACGAGCAGTACTTC	CASSLRGLNVYEQYF